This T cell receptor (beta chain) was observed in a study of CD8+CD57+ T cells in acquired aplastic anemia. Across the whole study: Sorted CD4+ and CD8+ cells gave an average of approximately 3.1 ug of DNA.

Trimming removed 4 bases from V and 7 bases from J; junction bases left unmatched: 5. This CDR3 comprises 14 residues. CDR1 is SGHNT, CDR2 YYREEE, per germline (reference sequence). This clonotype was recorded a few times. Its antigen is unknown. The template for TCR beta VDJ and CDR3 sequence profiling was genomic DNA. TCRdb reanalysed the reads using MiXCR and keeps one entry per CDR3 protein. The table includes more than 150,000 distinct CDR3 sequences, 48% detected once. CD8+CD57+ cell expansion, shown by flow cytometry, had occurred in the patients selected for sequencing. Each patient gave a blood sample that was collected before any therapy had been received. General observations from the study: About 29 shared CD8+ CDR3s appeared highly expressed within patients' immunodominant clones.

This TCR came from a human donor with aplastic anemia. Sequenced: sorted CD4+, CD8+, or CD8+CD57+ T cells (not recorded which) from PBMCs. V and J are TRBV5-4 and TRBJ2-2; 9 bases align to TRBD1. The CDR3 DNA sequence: TGTGCCAGCAGCCAAGGACAGGGGTTCGGGGAGCTGTTTTTT. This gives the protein CASSQGQGFGELFF.